The TCR beta chain described here comes from a study of T cells in localized non-small cell lung cancer. Findings and limits, study-wide: The greatest T cell clonality was found in uninvolved adjacent lung (higher than in tumor). The study sequenced only one region of the tumor. As a result, intratumor heterogeneity could not be excluded and remains possible. Adjacent lung exhibited a median of 57 among the 100 most abundant tumor clones.

The method was immunoSEQ multiplex PCR; TCRdb's version includes in-frame clones alone and lacks a portion of them. This sample has over 45,000 clones, with more than 75% found just once. The CDR3 is 12 residues long. Trimming took off 3 bases at V and 8 bases at J, with 10 bases between the two ends. CDR1 MDHEN and CDR2 SYDVKM come from the germline V gene. Notes on this clone: Antigen: not known.

The source was PBMCs, collected before any cancer treatment. This receptor was taken from a female donor with stage II lung adenocarcinoma. V gene TRBV28 combines with J gene TRBJ1-1; no firm D call. CDR3 coding DNA: TGTGCCAGCAGTTTTATAGGGTCAGAAGCTTTCTTT. Protein product: CASSFIGSEAFF.